This TCR beta chain was retrieved from a study of Ad26.COV2.S vaccination and SARS-CoV-2 variants. Overall study results and limits: The TCR-based breadth and depth measures might underestimate overall T cell responses. Reportedly, after vaccination the spike-specific CD8+ and CD4+ T cell responses displayed substantial breadth.

This clone was detected only once. The antigen remains unidentified. A junction boundary mismatches the germline segment, possibly from a read error. The data were produced by immunoSEQ multiplex PCR, yet TCRdb's version contains in-frame clones alone and is incomplete. The sample includes 300,000 to 400,000 clones, around four fifths of them seen just once. The sample's treatment: some 19 received Ad26.COV2.S at low or high dose, single or two shots; 5 received placebo; per-sample allocation not given. At day 63 after the first vaccine or placebo injection, samples were drawn. An Ad26 vector carrying the Wuhan-strain SARS-CoV-2 spike served as the vaccine. This CDR3 comprises 13 residues.

Sample: peripheral blood, taken in a trial of Ad26.COV2.S vaccine versus placebo. This receptor was taken from a person aged 18-60 years who received the Ad26.COV2.S COVID-19 vaccine or a placebo. The chain carries TRBV12-3 or TRBV12-4 and TRBJ1-2; no clear D. DNA of the CDR3: TGTGCCAGCAGTCTTGACGGGAAACTCCAACTTAGCTTC. The encoded protein is CASSLDGKLQLSF.